This T cell receptor beta chain is drawn from a study of T cell responses to AZD1222 COVID-19 vaccine. Study at large: Samples with a second dose at about 4 or about 12 weeks were pooled together. The study's findings and limits: Regions 160-218 and 743-854 held dominance among vaccine-associated CD4 TCRs, which spanned spike. The sample set comprised mostly white British donors with more females, and clonal diversity was possibly underestimated. Among AZD1222 vaccinees, only six were seropositive at baseline.

About this clone: What it binds is unknown.

The CDR3 has 14 amino acids. The germline V and J ends were trimmed by 1 base and 7 bases, with 13 bases remaining between them. Looked up from germline, CDR1 is SGHTA and CDR2 is FQGNSA. Only in-frame clones appear in the TCRdb table, and some are missing; sequencing was by immunoSEQ multiplex PCR. The sample has about 120,000 clones, around 90% seen once; the top ten hold more than 7.5%. The clonotype originates from an adult in good health. The specimen comprised peripheral blood, sampled on day 0 of AZD1222 vaccination. The V gene is TRBV7-2, the J gene TRBJ1-2; D is unresolved. The CDR3 spells CASSLGVSSSGYTF. CDR3 in DNA: TGTGCCAGCAGCTTAGGAGTCAGCTCCAGTGGCTACACCTTC.